This TCR beta chain is from a study of OX40 agonist ivuxolimab in advanced cancers. About the full investigation: Ivuxolimab was an agonistic, fully human IgG2 monoclonal antibody directed against OX40 (CD134), a costimulatory receptor. The purpose of peripheral TCRbeta sequencing was to test whether ivuxolimab changed TCR sequence diversity and led to clonal T-cell expansion. The monotherapy dose-escalation portion (N of about 50 patients) of the phase I ivuxolimab trial is reported in the paper. Intravenous ivuxolimab was administered to patients every 2 weeks at six dose levels: 0.01, 0.1, 0.3, 1.5, 3 and 10 mg/kg. Three dose-escalation patients achieved partial responses, one with hepatocellular carcinoma and two with cutaneous melanoma. Of the 50 to 55 dose-escalation patients, hepatocellular carcinoma was present in approximately 20, melanoma in around 15, renal cell carcinoma in 9 and head and neck cancer in 9. In the dose-escalation cohort, 75% to 85% of patients were male, and the mean age was roughly 56 years with a range of roughly 20 to 85. Prior anti-PD-1, anti-PD-L1 or anti-CTLA-4 therapy was permitted, and checkpoint inhibitors had been received by about two fifths of dose-escalation patients.

Patients with autoimmune disease history or receiving systemic immunosuppression were excluded from the trial. Peripheral blood for TCR sequencing was collected from all dose cohorts at baseline, on cycle 4 day 1, and on cycle 7 day 1. The samples were taken from a phase I, first-in-human, multicenter, open-label dose-escalation trial of ivuxolimab. The trial enrolled adults with locally advanced or metastatic head and neck squamous cell, hepatocellular, melanoma or renal cell carcinoma. Before TCR sequencing, CD4+ T cells and CD8+ T cells from peripheral blood were sorted into separate populations. Results the study describes overall, beyond this receptor: Low levels of normalized T-cell clonal expansion were also seen in some patients who did not respond. Partial responders in the 0.1-3.0 mg/kg groups had among the lowest normalized peripheral clonal expansion, especially among CD8+ T cells. Which antigens the clonally expanded peripheral T cells were specific for was not determined. After ivuxolimab, expanded clones were on average more numerous among CD8+ T cells than among CD4+ T cells. Clonal expansion of both CD4+ and CD8+ blood T cells was observed from baseline to week 6 at doses 0.1 to 3.0 mg/kg.

Genomic DNA was extracted from sorted cells for sequencing of the TCRbeta CDR3 region. The immunoSEQ Assay was used to sequence the TCRbeta CDR3 regions. TCRdb obtained this table from immuneACCESS and retained in-frame rearrangements with V and J assigned. These tables miss some clones; where compared with another copy, unresolved V genes account for less than half of the shortfall, and the remainder is unexplained. Counted in this sample were nearly 110,000 clones; around 93% of them appeared once. The leading ten clones occupy about 1.2% of the sample. For this clone: Its antigen remains undetermined. Base quality data are lacking; no much larger clone is found one base away.

Trimming takes 5 bases off V and 2 bases off J; junction bases not matched to a gene: 6. The CDR3 numbers 15 residues from cysteine through phenylalanine. The sequence is cut down to CDR3 DNA, 45 bases in frame from base 1. The germline V gene provides CDR1 ENHRY and CDR2 SYGVKD. The material was CD4+ or CD8+ T cells sorted from blood, obtained in a trial of the OX40 agonist ivuxolimab. The chain was built from TRBV10-3 and TRBJ2-5, with TRBD2 matching 9 junction bases. The receptor was isolated from an adult with an advanced solid tumor such as melanoma, head and neck, liver or kidney cancer. The bases are TGTGCCATCAGTTTTAGCGGGAGAACACAAGAGACCCAGTACTTC. This is translated as CAISFSGRTQETQYF.